The rows below give T cell receptor beta chains drawn from one sample of a study of blood T cell repertoires in COVID-19. Some clones are missing from TCRdb's copy, which holds only in-frame ones; the method was immunoSEQ multiplex PCR. The sample shows 70,000 to 85,000 clones, about 85% of them seen only once. The specimen sequenced was peripheral blood. These receptors came from a human donor in a cohort sampled during active COVID-19. CDR3s include the opening cysteine and the closing phenylalanine or tryptophan. The D gene is left open where the match is weak. Only part of the rows carry a size: once, few, many, or a class if the clone is expanded.

size: -; D: TRBD1; J: TRBJ1-6; V: TRBV6-1; DNA: TGTGCCAGCAGTGAAGCGAGCACAGGGGGAGGGTTAAATTCACCCCTCCACTTT; CDR3: CASSEASTGGGLNSPLHF
size: -; D: -; J: TRBJ2-7; V: TRBV2; DNA: TGTGCCAGCAGTGTGGATAGGACGCCGGCGGGGTACGAGCAGTACTTC; CDR3: CASSVDRTPAGYEQYF
size: once; D: TRBD1; J: TRBJ1-2; V: TRBV2; DNA: TGTGCCAGCTATAGGGACAGGGGGCAAGGTGGCTACACCTTC; CDR3: CASYRDRGQGGYTF
size: -; D: TRBD2; J: TRBJ2-7; V: TRBV7-8; DNA: TGTGCCAGCAGCTTAGCCGGACTAGCGGGAGGGCCTAATTACGAGCAGTACTTC; CDR3: CASSLAGLAGGPNYEQYF
size: -; D: TRBD1; J: TRBJ2-1; V: TRBV19; DNA: TGTGCCAGTAGTATTGGGCTGGGACAGGGGTACAATGAGCAGTTCTTC; CDR3: CASSIGLGQGYNEQFF
size: -; D: -; J: TRBJ1-2; V: TRBV4-1; DNA: TGCGCCAGCAGCCCCCAGGGGCCTAACTATGGCTACACCTTC; CDR3: CASSPQGPNYGYTF
size: -; D: -; J: TRBJ2-3; V: TRBV6-2/TRBV6-3; DNA: TGTGCCAGCAGCCCCGGGACATCTGGGCCAGATACGCAGTATTTT; CDR3: CASSPGTSGPDTQYF
size: -; D: -; J: TRBJ2-2; V: TRBV18; DNA: TGTGCCAGCTCACCGTCTGGCAACACCGGGGAGCTGTTTTTT; CDR3: CASSPSGNTGELFF
size: -; D: TRBD1; J: TRBJ2-3; V: TRBV14; DNA: TGTGCCAGCAGCAATACAGGGGGTTGGGCAGATACGCAGTATTTT; CDR3: CASSNTGGWADTQYF
size: -; D: TRBD1; J: TRBJ1-1; V: TRBV7-3; DNA: TGTGCCAGCAGCATAAAACAGGGGGCTGAAGCTTTCTTT; CDR3: CASSIKQGAEAFF
size: -; D: -; J: TRBJ1-1; V: TRBV28; DNA: TGTGCCAGCAGTTCCTTGGGACTCGGGGGCACTGAAGCTTTCTTT; CDR3: CASSSLGLGGTEAFF
size: -; D: -; J: TRBJ2-1; V: TRBV19; DNA: TGTGCCAGTAGTATGATGAGGTTCTACAATGAGCAGTTCTTC; CDR3: CASSMMRFYNEQFF
size: -; D: -; J: TRBJ1-5; V: TRBV6-5; DNA: TGTGCCAGCAGTTACGGCAGGGCCCCCAGTCAGCCCCAGCATTTT; CDR3: CASSYGRAPSQPQHF
size: -; D: -; J: TRBJ1-1; V: TRBV5-5; DNA: TGTGCCAGCAGCATAGAGACAGCGAACACTGAAGCTTTCTTT; CDR3: CASSIETANTEAFF
size: -; D: TRBD2; J: TRBJ2-2; V: TRBV18; DNA: TGTGCCAGCTCGTCCCTAGCGGGAGAAGTCGGGGAGCTGTTTTTT; CDR3: CASSSLAGEVGELFF
size: -; D: -; J: TRBJ2-3; V: TRBV3-1/TRBV3-2; DNA: TGTGCCAGCAGCCTCGGGTCTAAGAGCACAGATACGCAGTATTTT; CDR3: CASSLGSKSTDTQYF
size: -; D: -; J: TRBJ1-1; V: TRBV6-6; DNA: TGTGCCAGCAGTTACTCGGACATGCCTATGAACACTGAAGCTTTCTTT; CDR3: CASSYSDMPMNTEAFF
size: -; D: -; J: TRBJ1-2; V: TRBV28; DNA: TGTGCCAGCAGCTCAGGGGTGGCTAGCTATGGCTACACCTTC; CDR3: CASSSGVASYGYTF
size: -; D: -; J: TRBJ2-7; V: TRBV15; DNA: TGTGCCACCAGCAGAGATCCGGGGTACTCCTACGAGCAGTACTTC; CDR3: CATSRDPGYSYEQYF
size: -; D: -; J: TRBJ1-2; V: TRBV11-3; DNA: TGTGCCAGCAGCTTATTCGATACAGGGATAGAAGGCTACACCTTC; CDR3: CASSLFDTGIEGYTF
size: -; D: -; J: TRBJ2-7; V: TRBV5-1; DNA: TGCGCCAGCAGCTTGAATGAGGAGATAGTATACTTC; CDR3: CASSLNEEIVYF
size: few; D: TRBD1; J: TRBJ2-7; V: TRBV27; DNA: TGTGCCAGCAGGACAGGGCCCGAGCAGTACTTC; CDR3: CASRTGPEQYF
size: -; D: -; J: TRBJ1-1; V: TRBV7-2; DNA: TGTGCCAGCAGCTTAGAGGCAGGGATGAACACTGAAGCTTTCTTT; CDR3: CASSLEAGMNTEAFF
size: few; D: TRBD1; J: TRBJ2-1; V: TRBV6-5; DNA: TGTGCCAGCAGCTGGACAGGGGGCGGGAATGAGCAGTTCTTC; CDR3: CASSWTGGGNEQFF
size: -; D: -; J: TRBJ2-5; V: TRBV27; DNA: TGTGCCAGCACGAGGGCGGGGCAAGAGACCCAGTACTTC; CDR3: CASTRAGQETQYF
size: -; D: -; J: TRBJ2-3; V: TRBV7-3; DNA: TGTGCCAGCAGCTTATCAGCAGGGTCGGATACGCAGTATTTT; CDR3: CASSLSAGSDTQYF